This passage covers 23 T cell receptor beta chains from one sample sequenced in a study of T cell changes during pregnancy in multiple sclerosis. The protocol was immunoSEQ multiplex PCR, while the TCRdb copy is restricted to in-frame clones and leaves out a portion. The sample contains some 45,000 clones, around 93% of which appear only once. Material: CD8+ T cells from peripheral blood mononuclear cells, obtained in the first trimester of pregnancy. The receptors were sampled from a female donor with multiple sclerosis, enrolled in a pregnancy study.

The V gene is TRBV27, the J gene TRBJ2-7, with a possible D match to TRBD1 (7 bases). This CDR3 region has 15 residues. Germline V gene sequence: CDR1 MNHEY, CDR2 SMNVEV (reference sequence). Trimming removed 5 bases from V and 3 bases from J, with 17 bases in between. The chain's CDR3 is CASSITPQGGYEQYF. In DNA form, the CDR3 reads TGTGCCAGCAGTATCACACCGCAGGGGGGCTACGAGCAGTACTTC.

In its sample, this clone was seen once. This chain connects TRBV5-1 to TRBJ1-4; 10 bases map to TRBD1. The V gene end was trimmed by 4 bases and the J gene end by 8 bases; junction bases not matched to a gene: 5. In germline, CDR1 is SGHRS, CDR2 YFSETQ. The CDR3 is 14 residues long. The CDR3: CASSTGQGMEKLFF. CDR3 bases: TGCGCCAGCAGCACGGGACAGGGGATGGAAAAACTGTTTTTT.

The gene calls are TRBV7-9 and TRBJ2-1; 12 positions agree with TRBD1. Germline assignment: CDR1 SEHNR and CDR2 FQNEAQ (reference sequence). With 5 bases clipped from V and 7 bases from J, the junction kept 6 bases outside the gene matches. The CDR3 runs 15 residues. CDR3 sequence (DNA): TGTGCCAGCAGCCTGGGACAGGGGGCGGAAAATGAGCAGTTCTTC. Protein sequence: CASSLGQGAENEQFF.

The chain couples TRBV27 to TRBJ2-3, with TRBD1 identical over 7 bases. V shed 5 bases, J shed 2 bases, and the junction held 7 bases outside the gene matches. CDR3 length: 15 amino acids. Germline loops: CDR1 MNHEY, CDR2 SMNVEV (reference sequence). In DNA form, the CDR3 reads TGTGCCAGCAGTACCCGGGACAGAGCCACAGATACGCAGTATTTT. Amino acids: CASSTRDRATDTQYF.

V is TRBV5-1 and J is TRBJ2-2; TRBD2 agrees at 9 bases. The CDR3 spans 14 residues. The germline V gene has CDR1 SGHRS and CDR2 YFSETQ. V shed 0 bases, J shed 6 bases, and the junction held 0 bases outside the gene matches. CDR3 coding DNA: TGCGCCAGCAGCTTGGTAGCGGGAGCCGGGGAGCTGTTTTTT. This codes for CASSLVAGAGELFF.

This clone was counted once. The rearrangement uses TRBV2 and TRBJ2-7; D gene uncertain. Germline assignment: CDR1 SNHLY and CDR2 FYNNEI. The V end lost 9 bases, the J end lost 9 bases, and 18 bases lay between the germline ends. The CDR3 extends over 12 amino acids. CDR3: CASRPPTLGQYF. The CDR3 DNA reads TGTGCCAGTCGACCCCCGACTCTAGGGCAGTACTTC.

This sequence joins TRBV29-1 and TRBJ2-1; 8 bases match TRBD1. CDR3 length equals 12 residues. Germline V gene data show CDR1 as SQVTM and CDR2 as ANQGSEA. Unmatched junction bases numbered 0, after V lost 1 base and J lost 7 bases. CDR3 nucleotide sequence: TGCAGCGTTGAAGGGACAGGGAATGAGCAGTTCTTC. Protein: CSVEGTGNEQFF.

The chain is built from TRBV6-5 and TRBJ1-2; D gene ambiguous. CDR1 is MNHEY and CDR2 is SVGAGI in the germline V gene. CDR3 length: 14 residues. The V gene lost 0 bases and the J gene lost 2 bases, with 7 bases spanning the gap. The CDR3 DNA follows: TGTGCCAGCAGTTACTCCGACACAAACTATGGCTACACCTTC. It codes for CASSYSDTNYGYTF.

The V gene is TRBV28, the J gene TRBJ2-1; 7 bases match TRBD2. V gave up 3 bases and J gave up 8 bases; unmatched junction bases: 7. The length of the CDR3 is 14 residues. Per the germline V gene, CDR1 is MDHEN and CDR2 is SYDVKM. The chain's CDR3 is CASSLGGRAHEQFF. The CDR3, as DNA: TGTGCCAGCAGTTTGGGTGGGAGGGCGCATGAGCAGTTCTTC. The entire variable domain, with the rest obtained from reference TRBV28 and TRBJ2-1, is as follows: DVKVTQSSRYLVKRTGEKVFLECVQDMDHENMFWYRQDPGLGLRLIYFSYDVKMKEKGDIPEGYSVSREKKERFSLILESASTNQTSMYLCASSLGGRAHEQFFGPGTRLTVL.

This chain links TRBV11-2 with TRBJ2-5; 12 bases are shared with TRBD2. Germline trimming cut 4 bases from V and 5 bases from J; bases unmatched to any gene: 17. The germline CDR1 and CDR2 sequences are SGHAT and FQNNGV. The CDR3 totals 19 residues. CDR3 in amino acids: CASSSKFGLAGKSQETQYF. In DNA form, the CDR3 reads TGTGCCAGCAGCTCCAAATTCGGACTAGCGGGAAAATCGCAGGAGACCCAGTACTTC.

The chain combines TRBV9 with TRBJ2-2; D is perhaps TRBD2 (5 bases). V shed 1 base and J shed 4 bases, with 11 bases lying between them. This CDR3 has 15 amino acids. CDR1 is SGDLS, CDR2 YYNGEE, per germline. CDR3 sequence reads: CASSVTIARTGELFF. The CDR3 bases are TGTGCCAGCAGCGTAACGATAGCGCGCACCGGGGAGCTGTTTTTT.

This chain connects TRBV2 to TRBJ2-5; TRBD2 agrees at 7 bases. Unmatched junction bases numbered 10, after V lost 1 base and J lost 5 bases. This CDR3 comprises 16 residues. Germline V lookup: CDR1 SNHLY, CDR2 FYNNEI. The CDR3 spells CASSEEEGWEGETQYF. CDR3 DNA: TGTGCCAGCAGTGAAGAGGAGGGGTGGGAGGGCGAGACCCAGTACTTC.

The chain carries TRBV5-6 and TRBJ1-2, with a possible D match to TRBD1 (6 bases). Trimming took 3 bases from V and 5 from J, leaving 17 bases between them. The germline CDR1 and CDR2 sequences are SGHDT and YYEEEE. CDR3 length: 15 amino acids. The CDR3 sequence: CASSSGGQGIYGYTF. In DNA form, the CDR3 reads TGTGCCAGCAGCTCGGGGGGCCAGGGGATTTATGGCTACACCTTC.

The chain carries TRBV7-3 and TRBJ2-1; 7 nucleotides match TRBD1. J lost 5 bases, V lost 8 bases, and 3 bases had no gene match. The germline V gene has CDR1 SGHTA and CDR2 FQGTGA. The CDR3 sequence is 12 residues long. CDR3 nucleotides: TGTGCCAGCCAACAGGGGAACAATGAGCAGTTCTTC. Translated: CASQQGNNEQFF. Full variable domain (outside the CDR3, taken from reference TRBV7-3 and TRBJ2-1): GAGVSQTPSNKVTEKGKYVELRCDPISGHTALYWYRQSLGQGPEFLIYFQGTGAADDSGLPNDRFFAVRPEGSVSTLKIQRTERGDSAVYLCASQQGNNEQFFGPGTRLTVL.

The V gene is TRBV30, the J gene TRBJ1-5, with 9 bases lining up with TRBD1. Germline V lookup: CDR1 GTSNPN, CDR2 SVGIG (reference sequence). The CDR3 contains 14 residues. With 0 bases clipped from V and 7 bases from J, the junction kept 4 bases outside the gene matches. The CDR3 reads CAWSVGQGWQPQHF. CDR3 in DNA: TGTGCCTGGAGTGTGGGACAGGGTTGGCAGCCCCAGCATTTT.

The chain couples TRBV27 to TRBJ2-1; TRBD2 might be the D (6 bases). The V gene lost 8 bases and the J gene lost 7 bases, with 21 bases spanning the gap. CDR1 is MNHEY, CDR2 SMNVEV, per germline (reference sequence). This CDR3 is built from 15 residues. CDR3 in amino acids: CASALIGGIGNEQFF. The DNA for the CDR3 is TGTGCCAGCGCCTTGATAGGCGGGATAGGTAATGAGCAGTTCTTC.

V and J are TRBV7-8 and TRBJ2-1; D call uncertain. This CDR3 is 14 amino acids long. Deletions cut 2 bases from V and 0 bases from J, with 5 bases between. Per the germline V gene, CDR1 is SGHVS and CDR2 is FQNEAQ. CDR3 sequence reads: CASSLTFSYNEQFF. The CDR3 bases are TGTGCCAGCAGCTTAACTTTCTCCTACAATGAGCAGTTCTTC.

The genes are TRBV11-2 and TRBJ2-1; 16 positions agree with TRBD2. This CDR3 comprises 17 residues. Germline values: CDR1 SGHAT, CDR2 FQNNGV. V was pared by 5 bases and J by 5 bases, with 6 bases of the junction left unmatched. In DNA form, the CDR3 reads TGTGCCAGCAGCGCGGGGACTAGCGGGAGGGCAAACAATGAGCAGTTCTTC. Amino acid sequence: CASSAGTSGRANNEQFF. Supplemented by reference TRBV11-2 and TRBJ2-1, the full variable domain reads EAGVAQSPRYKIIEKRQSVAFWCNPISGHATLYWYQQILGQGPKLLIQFQNNGVVDDSQLPKDRFSAERLKGVDSTLKIQPAKLEDSAVYLCASSAGTSGRANNEQFFGPGTRLTVL.

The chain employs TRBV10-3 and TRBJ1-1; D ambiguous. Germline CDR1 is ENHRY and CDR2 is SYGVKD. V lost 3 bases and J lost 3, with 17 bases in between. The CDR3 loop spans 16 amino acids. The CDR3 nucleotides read TGTGCCATCAGTGATTTAAGCTCTCGAGGGCACACTGAAGCTTTCTTT. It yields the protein CAISDLSSRGHTEAFF.

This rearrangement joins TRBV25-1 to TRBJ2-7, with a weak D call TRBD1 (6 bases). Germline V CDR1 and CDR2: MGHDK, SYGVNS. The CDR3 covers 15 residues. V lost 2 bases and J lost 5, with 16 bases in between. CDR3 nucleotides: TGTGCCAGCAGTGAACTGAACAGGGCAGTCGACGAGCAGTACTTC. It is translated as CASSELNRAVDEQYF.

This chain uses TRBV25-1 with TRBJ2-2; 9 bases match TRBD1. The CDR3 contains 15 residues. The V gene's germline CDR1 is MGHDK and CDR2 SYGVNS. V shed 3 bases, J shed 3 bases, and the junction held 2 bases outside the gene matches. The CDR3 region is CASSDRDRDTGELFF. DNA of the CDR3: TGTGCCAGCAGTGACCGGGACAGGGACACCGGGGAGCTGTTTTTT.

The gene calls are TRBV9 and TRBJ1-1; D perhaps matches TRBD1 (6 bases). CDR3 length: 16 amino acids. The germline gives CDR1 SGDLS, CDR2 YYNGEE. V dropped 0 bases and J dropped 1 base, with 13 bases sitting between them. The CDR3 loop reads CASSVGGGTRNTEAFF. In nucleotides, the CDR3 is TGTGCCAGCAGCGTAGGAGGGGGAACAAGGAACACTGAAGCTTTCTTT. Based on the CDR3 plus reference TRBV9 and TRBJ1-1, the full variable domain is DSGVTQTPKHLITATGQRVTLRCSPRSGDLSVYWYQQSLDQGLQFLIQYYNGEERAKGNILERFSAQQFPDLHSELNLSSLELGDSALYFCASSVGGGTRNTEAFFGQGTRLTVV.

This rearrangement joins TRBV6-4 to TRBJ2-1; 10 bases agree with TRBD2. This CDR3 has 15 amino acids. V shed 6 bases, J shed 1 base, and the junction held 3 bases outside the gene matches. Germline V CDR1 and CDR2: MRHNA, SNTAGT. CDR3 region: CASSVAGGSYNEQFF. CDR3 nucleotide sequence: TGTGCCAGCAGCGTAGCGGGAGGATCCTACAATGAGCAGTTCTTC.